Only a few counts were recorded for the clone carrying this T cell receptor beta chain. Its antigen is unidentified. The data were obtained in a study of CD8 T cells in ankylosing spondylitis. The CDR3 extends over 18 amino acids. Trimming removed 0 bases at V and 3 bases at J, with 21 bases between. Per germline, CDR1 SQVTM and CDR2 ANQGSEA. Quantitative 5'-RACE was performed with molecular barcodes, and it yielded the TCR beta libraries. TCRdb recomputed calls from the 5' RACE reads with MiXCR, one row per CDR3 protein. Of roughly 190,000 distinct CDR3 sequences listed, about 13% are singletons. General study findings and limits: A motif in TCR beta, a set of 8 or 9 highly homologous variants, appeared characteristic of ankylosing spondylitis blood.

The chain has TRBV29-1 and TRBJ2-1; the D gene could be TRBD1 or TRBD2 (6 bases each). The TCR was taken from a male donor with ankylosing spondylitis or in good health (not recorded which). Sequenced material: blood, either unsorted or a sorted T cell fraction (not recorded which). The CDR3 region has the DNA TGCAGCGTTGAAGATCCACTGGGGGCGAGCGGGTACTACAATGAGCAGTTCTTC. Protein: CSVEDPLGASGYYNEQFF.